This T cell receptor beta chain was profiled in a study of T cell repertoires in cytomegalovirus infection (dated by TCRdb to the late 2010s). General notes on the study: The HLA type of each donor mattered for the analysis, because public TCR beta signatures pointed to carriage of CMV infection along with the matching HLA type. Findings and caveats that apply to the study as a whole: In both this cohort and an independent roughly 400-donor cohort, the cumulative frequency of public TCR beta family members distinguished carriers of CMV infection plus the relevant HLA type. The ex vivo response was dominated by HLA-C-restricted CMV-specific TCR beta clonotypes, which also provided the single most frequent clonotype in two of eight donors.

Sequencing was carried out with an Illumina HiSeq 1500. TCRdb ran its own pipeline on the public reads, namely fastp trimming at Q25 and MiXCR clone calling, and kept in-frame beta chains. Rows are unified per CDR3 protein, each entry keeping the most common DNA and genes. The sample table holds fewer than 300,000 distinct CDR3 sequences, of which more than 20% were seen once. The ten largest clonotypes hold approximately 15% of the sample. V loses 8 bases of germline sequence and J loses 4 bases, and the interval between the two ends is 11 bases. Its CDR3 holds 12 amino acids, cysteine through phenylalanine. Of the read, only the CDR3 DNA is kept; its 36 bases are in frame from base 1. For CDR1 and CDR2, the germline V gene lists MNHEY and SVGEGT. As regards this clonotype: What antigen it recognizes has not been identified. Base qualities were left out, and no much larger clone turns up one base away.

This sequence uses TRBV6-2 or TRBV6-3 and TRBJ1-1, and TRBD1 may be the D gene, going by 6 matching bases. This clonotype originated in a human donor in good health (CMV status not recorded). Some clones in this sample may be carry-over from other donors' samples. The sample comprised PBMCs. The DNA sequence reads TGTGCCAGCTGTTGGGGGCCCACTGAAGCTTTCTTT. Its protein is CASCWGPTEAFF.